Shown below are 2 T cell receptor beta chains from a single sample sequenced in a study of human T cells and chemical hapten exposure (dated by TCRdb to the early 2020s). Explained via the paper, the time point label denotes: pre-sensitization, week 0. The treatment or condition label for this specimen denotes: therapeutic diphenylcyclopropenone sensitization with weekly scalp DPC. The library was obtained by RACE. The listed sequencing device is NextSeq 500. TCRdb reanalyzed the raw reads on its own, using fastp at Q25 for trimming and MiXCR for clone calling, and kept in-frame beta chains. Duplicate CDR3 protein sequences are folded into a single record with the most common DNA and genes. The sample yields a few hundred thousand distinct CDR3 sequences; roughly 6% were counted once. The top ten clonotypes cover around 8% of the sample. The sample in question was whole blood, obtained in connection with sensitization to the hapten diphenylcyclopropenone (DPC). The receptor set was obtained from a woman aged 18-29 years with alopecia areata. Some clones in this sample may be carry-over from other donors' samples.

This clonotype has ten or more counts. The chain has TRBV7-3 and TRBJ2-3; TRBD2 matches at 9 bases. The CDR3 spans 17 residues. With V trimmed by 2 bases and J by 5 bases, 11 bases remained unmatched. From germline, CDR1 is SGHTA and CDR2 FQGTGA. CDR3 coding DNA: TGTGCCAGCAGCTTAGACATTAGCGGGGGCCGGCGAGATACGCAGTATTTT. Its protein is CASSLDISGGRRDTQYF.

This clonotype was seen at least ten times. V gene TRBV7-3 combines with J gene TRBJ2-3, with TRBD1 matching 7 bases. J was trimmed by 10 bases and V by 0 bases; bases with no gene match: 13. CDR3 length: 16 amino acids. Germline V lookup: CDR1 SGHTA, CDR2 FQGTGA. The CDR3 sequence: CASSLTTPGGNSAQYF. The CDR3 bases are TGTGCCAGCAGCTTAACCACCCCAGGGGGAAACAGTGCGCAGTATTTT.